A single sample gave rise to the 32 T cell receptor beta chains below, sequenced in a study of T cells in Graves' hyperthyroidism and ophthalmopathy. RNA transcripts gave rise to amplified TCR beta CDR3 regions. The study used the HTBI primer set for a first-round RT-PCR of the TCR CDR3. In TCRdb, the multiplex PCR reads were re-called with MiXCR into one record per CDR3 protein. The table shows around 610,000 distinct CDR3 sequences, with 14% to 15% occurring only once. Sequencing was carried out using blood. The receptors originated from a woman between 35 and 50 years old with Graves' ophthalmopathy.

This clonotype was seen at least ten times. The V gene is TRBV12-3 or TRBV12-4, the J gene TRBJ1-2, with 9 bases identical to TRBD1. The V and J ends lost 3 bases and 3 bases, in that order; junction bases with no gene match: 14. The CDR3 length is 18 residues. CDR3 residues: CASSFVGQGSRHYYGYTF. The CDR3 coding sequence is TGTGCCAGCAGTTTTGTGGGACAGGGCTCTAGACATTACTATGGCTACACCTTC.

This clonotype was counted at least ten times. The chain uses TRBV28 and TRBJ2-5; TRBD2 matches at 7 bases. The CDR3 covers 15 residues. Losses at the gene ends were 6 bases for V and 5 bases for J; bases not matched to a gene: 12. Germline CDR1 MDHEN, CDR2 SYDVKM. For the CDR3, the DNA is TGTGCCAGCAGCCAAAGCCTCGGACTAGTGGAGACCCAGTACTTC. This encodes CASSQSLGLVETQYF. Based on the CDR3 plus reference TRBV28 and TRBJ2-5, the full variable domain is DVKVTQSSRYLVKRTGEKVFLECVQDMDHENMFWYRQDPGLGLRLIYFSYDVKMKEKGDIPEGYSVSREKKERFSLILESASTNQTSMYLCASSQSLGLVETQYFGPGTRLLVL.

Many counts were recorded for this clonotype. DNA of the CDR3: TGTGCCAGCCTCCGTAGTGGAGACACTGAAGCTTTCTTT. It encodes CASLRSGDTEAFF. The rearrangement links TRBV28 to TRBJ1-1; D is ambiguous. The CDR3 is made up of 13 amino acids. V lost 8 bases, J lost 3 bases, and 13 bases lay in between. Germline CDR1 is MDHEN and CDR2 is SYDVKM.

This clonotype showed up many times. The chain couples TRBV6-1 to TRBJ2-2; 8 bases line up with TRBD1. The V gene end was trimmed by 6 bases and the J gene end by 4 bases; junction bases not matched to a gene: 7. CDR1 MNHNS and CDR2 SASEGT come from the germline V gene. The CDR3 spans 15 residues. The CDR3, as DNA: TGTGCCAGCAGGAGGACAGGGTCGGCCACCGGGGAGCTGTTTTTT. It codes for CASRRTGSATGELFF.

The chain couples TRBV18 to TRBJ1-2; D not certain. V was shortened by 3 bases and J by 3 bases, with 8 bases between the two germline ends. CDR1 and CDR2 from the germline V gene are KGHSH and LQKENI. The CDR3 sequence is 13 residues long. DNA of the CDR3: TGTGCCAGCTCACCTCCTGCCCACTATGGCTACACCTTC. This encodes CASSPPAHYGYTF.

At least ten counts were recorded for this clonotype. This chain connects TRBV28 to TRBJ1-1; TRBD1 aligns across 7 bases. From germline, CDR1 is MDHEN and CDR2 SYDVKM. V lost 6 bases to trimming and J lost 8 bases; unmatched junction nucleotides: 6. This CDR3 comprises 12 residues. The chain's CDR3 is CASREGAPEAFF. The CDR3 DNA follows: TGTGCCAGCAGGGAGGGGGCTCCCGAAGCTTTCTTT. The full variable domain, its missing parts supplied by reference TRBV28 and TRBJ1-1, is DVKVTQSSRYLVKRTGEKVFLECVQDMDHENMFWYRQDPGLGLRLIYFSYDVKMKEKGDIPEGYSVSREKKERFSLILESASTNQTSMYLCASREGAPEAFFGQGTRLTVV.

This clonotype was seen at least ten times. J is TRBJ1-2 and V is TRBV5-1; tentatively, D is TRBD1 (6 bases). The CDR3 runs to 15 residues. From germline, CDR1 is SGHRS and CDR2 YFSETQ. The V gene lost 0 bases and the J gene lost 7 bases, with 16 bases spanning the gap. The DNA for the CDR3 is TGCGCCAGCAGCTTGGGAGGGGCAGGGGCGGCTGGCTACACCTTC. Amino acid sequence: CASSLGGAGAAGYTF.

This clonotype occurred many times. The chain combines TRBV12-3 or TRBV12-4 with TRBJ1-2; 7 bases match TRBD1. The CDR3 has 15 residues. With 6 bases clipped from V and 0 bases from J, the junction kept 7 bases outside the gene matches. The CDR3 protein is CASRQTGNANYGYTF. The CDR3 DNA follows: TGTGCCAGCAGGCAGACAGGGAATGCTAACTATGGCTACACCTTC.

This clonotype was seen repeatedly, ten times or more. The rearrangement joins TRBV11-2 to TRBJ2-5; a weak D match, TRBD2 (6 bases). The CDR3 loop spans 15 amino acids. V was shortened by 3 bases and J by 1 base, with 12 bases between the two germline ends. The germline V gene has CDR1 SGHAT and CDR2 FQNNGV. The CDR3 spells CASSFLRGLQETQYF. The CDR3 DNA is TGTGCCAGCAGCTTCTTGAGGGGACTCCAAGAGACCCAGTACTTC.

This clonotype was observed at least ten times. This chain connects TRBV10-3 to TRBJ2-7; 7 nucleotides agree with TRBD1. From germline, CDR1 is ENHRY and CDR2 SYGVKD. The CDR3 is 17 amino acids. V gave up 2 bases and J gave up 0 bases; unmatched junction bases: 10. The CDR3 loop reads CAISEGQQGRSSYEQYF. The CDR3 coding sequence is TGTGCCATCAGTGAGGGGCAACAGGGGCGAAGCTCCTACGAGCAGTACTTC.

This clonotype was observed a few times. This sequence joins TRBV5-1 and TRBJ1-1, with a weak D call TRBD1 (5 bases). CDR3 length equals 16 residues. Per the germline V gene, CDR1 is SGHRS and CDR2 is YFSETQ. V was shortened by 0 bases and J by 0 bases, with 12 bases between the two germline ends. Here the CDR3 reads CASSLEGGGMNTEAFF. The CDR3 DNA follows: TGCGCCAGCAGCTTGGAAGGTGGGGGGATGAACACTGAAGCTTTCTTT.

This clonotype was picked up many times. The CDR3 reads CASSLSHNYGYTF. In nucleotides, the CDR3 is TGTGCCAGCAGTTTATCCCATAACTATGGCTACACCTTC. The V call is TRBV27, the J call TRBJ1-2, with D unclear. The V gene's germline CDR1 is MNHEY and CDR2 SMNVEV (reference sequence). Trimming removed 0 bases at V and 1 base at J, with 3 bases between. This CDR3 has 13 amino acids.

The table lists this clonotype with many counts. The genes are TRBV28 and TRBJ2-5, with 9 bases identical to TRBD2. The CDR3 covers 15 residues. Germline V gene lookup returns CDR1 MDHEN and CDR2 SYDVKM. J lost 4 bases, V lost 5 bases, and 8 bases had no gene match. The chain's CDR3 is CASSRPGGRAETQYF. CDR3 coding DNA: TGTGCCAGCAGTCGCCCTGGCGGGAGGGCAGAGACCCAGTACTTC.

At least ten counts were recorded for this clonotype. The V call is TRBV7-8, the J call TRBJ1-5; D is ambiguous. The CDR3 spans 12 residues. CDR1 and CDR2 (germline): SGHVS, FQNEAQ. Trimming stripped 1 base from V and 9 bases from J, with 7 bases between. In nucleotides, the CDR3 is TGTGCCAGCAGCTTAGACCGGGGGCCCCAGCATTTT. Residues: CASSLDRGPQHF.

The chain carries TRBV19 and TRBJ2-2; tentatively, D is TRBD1 (6 bases). V dropped 9 bases and J dropped 1 base, with 12 bases sitting between them. The CDR3 is 14 residues long. Per the germline V gene, CDR1 is LNHDA and CDR2 is SQIVND (reference sequence). The CDR3 region is CASATGLNTGELFF. CDR3 in DNA: TGTGCCAGCGCAACAGGGCTGAACACCGGGGAGCTGTTTTTT.

This clonotype has more than one count but fewer than ten. The chain links TRBV3-1 to TRBJ2-7; 8 positions match TRBD2. J was trimmed by 1 base and V by 4 bases; bases with no gene match: 6. CDR1 is LGHDT, CDR2 YNNKEL, per germline (reference sequence). This CDR3 region has 15 residues. The DNA of the CDR3 is TGTGCCAGCAGCCCCGCCCAGCGGGGGTCCTACGAGCAGTACTTC. Protein: CASSPAQRGSYEQYF.

In this sample, this clonotype turned up many times. The rearrangement uses TRBV9 and TRBJ2-7, with TRBD2 identical over 9 bases. The junction had 5 bases not matched to a gene; V was cut back by 0 bases and J by 4 bases. Germline V gene data show CDR1 as SGDLS and CDR2 as YYNGEE. This CDR3 comprises 15 residues. The CDR3 region is CASSVEGSGSYEQYF. CDR3 DNA: TGTGCCAGCAGCGTAGAAGGTAGCGGGAGTTACGAGCAGTACTTC.

In this sample, this clonotype turned up a few times. The chain carries TRBV3-1 and TRBJ2-7; no clear D gene. This CDR3 comprises 14 residues. V was clipped by 1 base and J by 0 bases, with 7 bases between them. CDR1 and CDR2 (germline): LGHDT, YNNKEL (reference sequence). The CDR3 loop is CASSQARPSYEQYF. Here the CDR3 DNA reads TGTGCCAGCAGCCAAGCGAGGCCCTCCTACGAGCAGTACTTC.

This clonotype was seen repeatedly, ten times or more. The V and J genes are TRBV28 and TRBJ1-2; no clear D. The V end was cut by 1 base, the J end by 1 base, with 16 bases between. From germline, CDR1 is MDHEN and CDR2 SYDVKM. This CDR3 region has 17 residues. In DNA form, the CDR3 reads TGTGCCAGCAGTTTATCTGCTCAAGACCTCCTTAACTATGGCTACACCTTC. Its translation is CASSLSAQDLLNYGYTF.

Ten or more counts support this clonotype. The rearrangement links TRBV11-2 to TRBJ1-2; 8 bases fit TRBD1. Germline values: CDR1 SGHAT, CDR2 FQNNGV. Trimming cost V 5 bases and J 4 bases; bases outside gene matches: 12. The CDR3 is 16 residues long. This CDR3 reads CASSQSMGQELYGYTF. The CDR3 region has the DNA TGTGCCAGCAGCCAAAGCATGGGACAGGAGCTCTATGGCTACACCTTC.

The sample holds many counts of this clonotype. This chain connects TRBV7-9 to TRBJ1-2, with no clear D. This CDR3 is built from 14 residues. Germline loops: CDR1 SEHNR, CDR2 FQNEAQ (reference sequence). Trimming pared 6 bases from V and 3 bases from J, leaving 14 bases between. This CDR3 is CASSSPGRDYGYTF. The CDR3 coding sequence is TGTGCCAGCAGTTCACCTGGACGGGACTATGGCTACACCTTC.

This clonotype was observed many times. The J gene is TRBJ2-2, the V gene TRBV12-3 or TRBV12-4; maybe TRBD2 (5 bases). The CDR3 runs 13 residues. V gave up 6 bases and J gave up 7 bases, with 12 bases separating them. The CDR3 nucleotides read TGTGCCAGCAGCCGAACGAGCGGCGGGGAGCTGTTTTTT. Its translation is CASSRTSGGELFF.

This chain links TRBV5-1 with TRBJ2-5; D is unresolved. CDR1 and CDR2 from the germline V gene are SGHRS and YFSETQ. The CDR3 contains 15 residues. V lost 3 bases to trimming and J lost 2 bases, with 14 bases between them. The CDR3 sequence is CASSSSFPTQETQYF. The CDR3 coding sequence is TGCGCCAGCAGCTCTTCATTCCCGACTCAAGAGACCCAGTACTTC.

Ten or more counts support this clonotype. The chain links TRBV29-1 to TRBJ2-7, with D unresolved. V lost 3 bases, J lost 2 bases, and 11 bases lay in between. This CDR3 region has 13 residues. Germline V gene lookup returns CDR1 SQVTM and CDR2 ANQGSEA. CDR3 DNA sequence: TGCAGCGTTGAGAGTGCTACGACCTACGAGCAGTACTTC. It is translated as CSVESATTYEQYF.

The sample holds many counts of this clonotype. The chain has TRBV28 and TRBJ1-5; D not resolved. This CDR3 comprises 13 residues. Germline CDR1 reads MDHEN; CDR2 reads SYDVKM. V was trimmed by 5 bases and J by 9 bases, leaving 14 bases between them. The DNA for the CDR3 is TGTGCCAGCAGTCCCCGAACCTCAGGGCCCCAGCATTTT. Its protein is CASSPRTSGPQHF.

This clonotype has at least ten counts. The gene calls are TRBV7-9 and TRBJ2-7, with D perhaps matching TRBD2 (6 bases). Germline V gene data show CDR1 as SEHNR and CDR2 as FQNEAQ (reference sequence). The CDR3 length is 13 residues. V was shortened by 5 bases and J by 8 bases, with 16 bases between the two germline ends. CDR3 sequence: CASSPSPREKQYF. In DNA form, the CDR3 reads TGTGCCAGCAGCCCCTCGCCCCGGGAGAAGCAGTACTTC.

This clonotype was found many times. This chain connects TRBV12-3 or TRBV12-4 to TRBJ1-1; D gene unclear. With 7 bases removed from V and 3 bases from J, the gap between germline ends came to 12 bases. The CDR3 has 13 amino acids. The CDR3 nucleotides are TGTGCCAGCACCTGGAGGCAGGACACTGAAGCTTTCTTT. As protein: CASTWRQDTEAFF.

This clonotype has at least ten counts. The chain carries TRBV28 and TRBJ1-5, with a weak D call TRBD1 (6 bases). The V gene's germline CDR1 is MDHEN and CDR2 SYDVKM. Trimming removed 4 bases from V and 4 bases from J, with 14 bases in between. The CDR3 is made up of 15 amino acids. The DNA of the CDR3 is TGTGCCAGCAGTTCGTACGTGGGGGCGAATCAGCCCCAGCATTTT. It translates to CASSSYVGANQPQHF.

There are many counts of this clonotype. The chain uses TRBV12-3 or TRBV12-4 and TRBJ2-5, with 8 positions matching TRBD1. V shed 2 bases, J shed 3 bases, and the junction held 2 bases outside the gene matches. The CDR3 is 14 amino acids. DNA of the CDR3: TGTGCCAGCAGTTTACTGACAGGGGAAGAGACCCAGTACTTC. Translation: CASSLLTGEETQYF.

This clonotype was observed at least ten times. The chain recombines TRBV6-2 or TRBV6-3 with TRBJ2-7, with 7 bases lining up with TRBD1. Germline V gene data show CDR1 as MNHEY and CDR2 as SVGEGT. This CDR3 contains 14 residues. V gave up 5 bases and J gave up 6 bases; unmatched junction bases: 10. The CDR3: CASSAPNRGGEQYF. In DNA form, the CDR3 reads TGTGCCAGCAGTGCCCCTAACAGGGGTGGCGAGCAGTACTTC.

This clonotype showed up many times. CDR3 nucleotide sequence: TGTGCCAGCAGCGGTGGACAGGGGGATGGCTACACCTTC. It codes for CASSGGQGDGYTF. The V and J genes are TRBV6-5 and TRBJ1-2; TRBD1 matches 10 bases. Losses at the gene ends were 6 bases for V and 6 bases for J; bases not matched to a gene: 4. CDR1 and CDR2 (germline): MNHEY, SVGAGI. This CDR3 region has 13 residues.

The chain is built from TRBV10-3 and TRBJ2-5, with 11 bases fitting TRBD1. After removal of 9 bases from V and 2 bases from J, the junction contained 11 bases not matched to a gene. The CDR3 is 16 residues long. The germline V gene encodes CDR1 ENHRY and CDR2 SYGVKD. The DNA of the CDR3 is TGTGCCATTCAGAAAGGGACAGGGGGGGAACAAGAGACCCAGTACTTC. Its translation: CAIQKGTGGEQETQYF.